This TCR beta chain emerged from a study of shared clonotypes between healthy human individuals. The study drew its donors from healthy HIV-negative adults without recent acute infections or vaccinations. Donors were Caucasian adults residing in Nashville, Tennessee, USA. Germline V gene data show CDR1 as KGHSH and CDR2 as LQKENI. This CDR3 is built from 14 residues. V lost 6 bases and J 5 bases, leaving 13 bases between the germline ends. Overall study results and limits: Clonotype sharing levels among donors were expected to vary with sequencing depth.

Data came from immunoSEQ multiplex PCR; TCRdb stores just in-frame clones and leaves some out. The sample includes approximately 460,000 clones, approximately 77% of them seen just once. A note on this clone: Its antigen is unknown.

Sequencing was done on a sample of PBMCs. This TCR derives from a woman aged 40 to 49 in good health. Some clones in this sample may be carry-over from other donors' samples. The chain links TRBV18 to TRBJ1-4; TRBD1 might be the D (5 bases). The CDR3 sequence: CASSQTEGNEKLFF. CDR3 DNA: TGTGCCAGCTCCCAAACGGAGGGGAATGAAAAACTGTTTTTT.